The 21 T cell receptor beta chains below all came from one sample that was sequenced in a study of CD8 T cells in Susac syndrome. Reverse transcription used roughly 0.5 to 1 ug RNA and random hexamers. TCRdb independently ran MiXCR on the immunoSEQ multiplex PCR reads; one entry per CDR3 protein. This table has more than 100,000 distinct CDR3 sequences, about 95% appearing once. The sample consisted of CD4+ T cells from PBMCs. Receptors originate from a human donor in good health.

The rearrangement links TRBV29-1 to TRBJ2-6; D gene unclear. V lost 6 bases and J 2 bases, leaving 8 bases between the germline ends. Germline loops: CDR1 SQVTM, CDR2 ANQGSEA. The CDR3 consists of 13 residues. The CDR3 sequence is CSVQSAGANVLTF. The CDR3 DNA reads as TGCAGCGTCCAATCAGCTGGGGCCAACGTCCTGACTTTC.

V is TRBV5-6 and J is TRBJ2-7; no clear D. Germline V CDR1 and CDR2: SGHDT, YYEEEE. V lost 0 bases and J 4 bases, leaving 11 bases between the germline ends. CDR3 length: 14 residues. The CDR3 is CASSLAGPFYEQYF. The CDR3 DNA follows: TGTGCCAGCAGCTTGGCTGGACCCTTTTACGAGCAGTACTTC. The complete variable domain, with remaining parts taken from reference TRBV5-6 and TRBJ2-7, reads DAGVTQSPTHLIKTRGQQVTLRCSPKSGHDTVSWYQQALGQGPQFIFQYYEEEERQRGNFPDRFSGHQFPNYSSELNVNALLLGDSALYLCASSLAGPFYEQYFGPGTRLTVT.

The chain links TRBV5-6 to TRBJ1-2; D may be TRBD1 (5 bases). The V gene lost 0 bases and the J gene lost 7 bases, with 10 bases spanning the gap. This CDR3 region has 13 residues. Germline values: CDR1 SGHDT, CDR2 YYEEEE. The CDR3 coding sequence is TGTGCCAGCAGCTTGGGCAGGGCGGGTGGCTACACCTTC. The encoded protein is CASSLGRAGGYTF.

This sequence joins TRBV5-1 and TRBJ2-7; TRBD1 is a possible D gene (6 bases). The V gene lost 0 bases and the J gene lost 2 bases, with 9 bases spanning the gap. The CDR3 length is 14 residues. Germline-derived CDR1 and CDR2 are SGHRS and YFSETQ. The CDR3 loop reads CASSLEGEAYEQYF. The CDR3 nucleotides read TGCGCCAGCAGCTTGGAGGGGGAAGCCTACGAGCAGTACTTC.

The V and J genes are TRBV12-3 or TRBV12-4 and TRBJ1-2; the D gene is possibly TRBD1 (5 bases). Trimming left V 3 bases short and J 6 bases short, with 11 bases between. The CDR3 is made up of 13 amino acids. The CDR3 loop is CASSFEGSDGYTF. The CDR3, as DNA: TGTGCCAGCAGTTTCGAGGGGTCGGATGGCTACACCTTC.

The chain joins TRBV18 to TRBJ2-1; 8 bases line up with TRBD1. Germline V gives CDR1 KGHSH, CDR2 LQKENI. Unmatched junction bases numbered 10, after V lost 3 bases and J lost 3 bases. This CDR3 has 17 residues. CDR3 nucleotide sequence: TGTGCCAGCTCACCCCTCCCCGGGACAGGAGACTACAATGAGCAGTTCTTC. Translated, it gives CASSPLPGTGDYNEQFF.

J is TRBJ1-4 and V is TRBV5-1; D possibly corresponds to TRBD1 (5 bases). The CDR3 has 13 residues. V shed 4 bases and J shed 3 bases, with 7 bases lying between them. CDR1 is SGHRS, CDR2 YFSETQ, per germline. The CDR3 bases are TGCGCCAGCAGCCTGACAGCTAATGAAAAACTGTTTTTT. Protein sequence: CASSLTANEKLFF.

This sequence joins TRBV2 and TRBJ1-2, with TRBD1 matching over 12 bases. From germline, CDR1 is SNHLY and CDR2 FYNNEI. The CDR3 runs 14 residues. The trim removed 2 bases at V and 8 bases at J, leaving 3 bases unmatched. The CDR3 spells CASSEQGTGGGYTF. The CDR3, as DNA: TGTGCCAGCAGTGAACAGGGGACAGGGGGCGGCTACACCTTC.

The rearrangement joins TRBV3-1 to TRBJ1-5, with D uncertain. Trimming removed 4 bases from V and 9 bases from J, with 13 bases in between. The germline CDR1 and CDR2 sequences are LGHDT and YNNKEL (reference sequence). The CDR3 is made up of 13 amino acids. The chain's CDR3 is CASSPDHRRPQHF. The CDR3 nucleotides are TGTGCCAGCAGCCCGGACCACCGTCGGCCCCAGCATTTT. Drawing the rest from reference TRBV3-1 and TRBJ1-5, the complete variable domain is DTAVSQTPKYLVTQMGNDKSIKCEQNLGHDTMYWYKQDSKKFLKIMFSYNNKELIINETVPNRFSPKSPDKAHLNLHINSLELGDSAVYFCASSPDHRRPQHFGDGTRLSIL.

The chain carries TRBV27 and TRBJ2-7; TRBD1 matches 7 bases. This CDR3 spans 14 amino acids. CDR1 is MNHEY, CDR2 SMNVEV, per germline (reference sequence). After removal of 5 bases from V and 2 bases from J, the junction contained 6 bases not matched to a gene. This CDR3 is CASSTRDRAYEQYF. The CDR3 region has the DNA TGTGCCAGCAGTACCCGGGACAGAGCCTACGAGCAGTACTTC.

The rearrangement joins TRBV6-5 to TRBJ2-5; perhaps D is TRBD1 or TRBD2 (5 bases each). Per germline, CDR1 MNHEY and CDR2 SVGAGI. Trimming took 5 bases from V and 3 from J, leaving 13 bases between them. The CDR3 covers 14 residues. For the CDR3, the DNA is TGTGCCAGCAGTCCGCCGGGGCGTAAAGAGACCCAGTACTTC. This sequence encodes CASSPPGRKETQYF.

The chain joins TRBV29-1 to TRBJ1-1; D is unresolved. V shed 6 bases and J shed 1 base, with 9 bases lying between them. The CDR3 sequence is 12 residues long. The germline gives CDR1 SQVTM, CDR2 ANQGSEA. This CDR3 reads CSVRVGNTEAFF. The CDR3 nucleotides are TGCAGCGTGAGGGTCGGGAACACTGAAGCTTTCTTT. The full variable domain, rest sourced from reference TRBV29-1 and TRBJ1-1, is SAVISQKPSRDICQRGTSLTIQCQVDSQVTMMFWYRQQPGQSLTLIATANQGSEATYESGFVIDKFPISRPNLTFSTLTVSNMSPEDSSIYLCSVRVGNTEAFFGQGTRLTVV.

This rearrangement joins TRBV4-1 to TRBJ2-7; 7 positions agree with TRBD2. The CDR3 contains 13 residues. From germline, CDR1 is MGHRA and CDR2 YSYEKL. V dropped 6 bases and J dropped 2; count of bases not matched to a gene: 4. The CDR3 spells CASRGGVAYEQYF. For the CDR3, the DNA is TGCGCCAGCAGGGGGGGGGTAGCCTACGAGCAGTACTTC.

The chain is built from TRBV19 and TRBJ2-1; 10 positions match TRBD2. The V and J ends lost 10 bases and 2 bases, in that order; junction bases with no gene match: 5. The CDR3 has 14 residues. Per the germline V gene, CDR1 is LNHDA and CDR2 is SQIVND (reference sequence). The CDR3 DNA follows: TGTGCCACGAGTAGCGGGAGGACCTACAATGAGCAGTTCTTC. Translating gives CATSSGRTYNEQFF. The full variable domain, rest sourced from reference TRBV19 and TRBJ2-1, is DGGITQSPKYLFRKEGQNVTLSCEQNLNHDAMYWYRQDPGQGLRLIYYSQIVNDFQKGDIAEGYSVSREKKESFPLTVTSAQKNPTAFYLCATSSGRTYNEQFFGPGTRLTVL.

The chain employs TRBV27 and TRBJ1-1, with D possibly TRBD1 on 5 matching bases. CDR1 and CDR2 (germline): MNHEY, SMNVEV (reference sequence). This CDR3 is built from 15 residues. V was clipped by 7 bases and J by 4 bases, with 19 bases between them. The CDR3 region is CASTRTVAGGTEAFF. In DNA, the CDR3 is TGTGCCAGCACTAGAACCGTGGCGGGGGGCACTGAAGCTTTCTTT.

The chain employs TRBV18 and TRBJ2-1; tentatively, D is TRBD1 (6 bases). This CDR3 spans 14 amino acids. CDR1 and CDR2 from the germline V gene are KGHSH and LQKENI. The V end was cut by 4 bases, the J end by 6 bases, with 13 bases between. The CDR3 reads CASSRQVRSNEQFF. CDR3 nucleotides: TGTGCCAGCTCACGACAGGTCAGAAGCAATGAGCAGTTCTTC.

The CDR3 loop reads CATSRRDRRTDTQYF. CDR3 DNA: TGTGCCACCAGCCGCCGGGACCGCCGCACAGATACGCAGTATTTT. The chain couples TRBV15 to TRBJ2-3; D may correspond to TRBD1 or TRBD2 (5 bases each). V lost 5 bases to trimming and J lost 1 base, with 13 bases between them. Germline CDR1 LNHNV, CDR2 YYDKDF (reference sequence). CDR3 size: 15 residues.

In DNA, the CDR3 is TGTGCCATCAGCCAGACCGGGGAGCTGTTTTTT. Translating it yields CAISQTGELFF. The rearrangement links TRBV10-3 to TRBJ2-2; D gene uncertain. CDR3 length: 11 amino acids. Germline CDR1 reads ENHRY; CDR2 reads SYGVKD. V lost 6 bases and J lost 5, with 4 bases in between.

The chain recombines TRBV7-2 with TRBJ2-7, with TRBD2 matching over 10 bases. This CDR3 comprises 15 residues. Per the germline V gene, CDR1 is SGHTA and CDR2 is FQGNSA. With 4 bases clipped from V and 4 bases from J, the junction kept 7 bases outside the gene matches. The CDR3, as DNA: TGTGCCAGCAGCTCGCTAGCGGGAGTTCTGTACGAGCAGTACTTC. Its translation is CASSSLAGVLYEQYF.

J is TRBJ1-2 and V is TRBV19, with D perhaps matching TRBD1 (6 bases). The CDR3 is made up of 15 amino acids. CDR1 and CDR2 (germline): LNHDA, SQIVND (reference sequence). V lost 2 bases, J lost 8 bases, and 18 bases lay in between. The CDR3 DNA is TGTGCCAGTAGTATACCCGCACAGGGATCTGGGGGCTACACCTTC. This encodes CASSIPAQGSGGYTF.

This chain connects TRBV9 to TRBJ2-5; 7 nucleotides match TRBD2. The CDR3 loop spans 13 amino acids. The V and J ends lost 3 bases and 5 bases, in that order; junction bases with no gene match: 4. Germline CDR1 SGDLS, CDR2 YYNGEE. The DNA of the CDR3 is TGTGCCAGCAGCGGGGGGGGAGTGGAGACCCAGTACTTC. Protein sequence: CASSGGGVETQYF.